A selection of T cell receptor beta chains follows, all from one sample in a study of T-cell reconstitution after alpha-beta-depleted transplantation in children. TCRdb analysed the PCR reads with MiXCR anew, one entry per CDR3 protein. The sample shows some 830,000 distinct CDR3 sequences, approximately 15% of them seen only once. The sequenced sample was PBMCs, mostly from graft donor cells, obtained 360 days after TCRalphabeta/CD19-depleted stem cell transplant. All receptors derive from a male patient under 18 who had a stem cell transplant for acute lymphoblastic leukemia, so the T cells may come from the graft donor. CDR3s include the opening cysteine and the closing phenylalanine or tryptophan. Each record gives: V gene, D gene, clone size, CDR3 length, J gene, CDR3 DNA, CDR3 protein. D genes are given only for firm matches. Size is stated for part of the rows, as once, few or many counts, or as a class when the clone is expanded.

TRBV29-1	-	few	15	TRBJ2-2	TGCAGCGTTGGCGTCAGGGGAGGCGACACCGGGGAGCTGTTTTTT	CSVGVRGGDTGELFF
TRBV5-1	TRBD2	-	17	TRBJ2-1	TGCGCCACCTCAGGTCCTAGCGGGAGGCTGGGATCTGACGAGCAGTTCTTC	CATSGPSGRLGSDEQFF
TRBV29-1	-	many	11	TRBJ2-7	TGCAGCGCTGGGACAACCTACGAGCAGTACTTC	CSAGTTYEQYF
TRBV28	-	-	14	TRBJ2-7	TGTGCCAGCAGGCGGTTGGGGGCTCCTTACGAGCAGTACTTC	CASRRLGAPYEQYF
TRBV7-9	-	many	17	TRBJ1-3	TGTGCCAGCAGCTTAGCCCGACTGCAGAGCTCTGGAAACACCATATATTTT	CASSLARLQSSGNTIYF
TRBV12-3/TRBV12-4	TRBD2	-	21	TRBJ2-7	TGTGCCAGCAGTTTCAAAGTCTCCGGGACTAGCGGGAGGAATCTTGTTTACGAGCAGTACTTC	CASSFKVSGTSGRNLVYEQYF
TRBV6-7	TRBD1	-	15	TRBJ2-1	TGTGCCAGCAGTTACTCCGGACAGGGCCGCAATGAGCAGTTCTTC	CASSYSGQGRNEQFF
TRBV5-1	-	-	17	TRBJ1-1	TGCGCCAGCAGCTTGGGTCCCGGGGCCGGGCTAGACGCTGAAGCTTTCTTT	CASSLGPGAGLDAEAFF
TRBV18	-	few	14	TRBJ1-1	TGTGCCAGCTCTCAAGGACGGGGGCACACTGAAGCTTTCTTT	CASSQGRGHTEAFF
TRBV5-1	-	few	12	TRBJ1-1	TGCGCCAGCAGCTTAAGGGAGACTGAAGCTTTCTTT	CASSLRETEAFF
TRBV4-1	-	few	12	TRBJ2-7	TGCGCCAGCAGCCAGTCAGGGTCCGAGCAGTACTTC	CASSQSGSEQYF
TRBV9	-	-	16	TRBJ2-1	TGTGCCAGCAGCGTAGGCCAGGGTGACCCATACAATGAGCAGTTCTTC	CASSVGQGDPYNEQFF
TRBV20-1	-	-	12	TRBJ1-6	TGCAGTGCTAGAATGCAGGTCGAACCCCTCCACTTT	CSARMQVEPLHF
TRBV12-3/TRBV12-4	-	-	15	TRBJ2-1	TGTGCCAGCAGCTCGACTAACGCCTCCTACAATGAGCAGTTCTTC	CASSSTNASYNEQFF
TRBV20-1	-	few	13	TRBJ1-4	TGCAGTGCTATAGTCGCAACTAATGAAAAACTGTTTTTT	CSAIVATNEKLFF
TRBV5-1	TRBD2	-	16	TRBJ2-3	TGCGCCAGCAGCGCCAGACTAGCGGAGGGCACAGATACGCAGTATTTT	CASSARLAEGTDTQYF
TRBV30	TRBD2	few	19	TRBJ2-2	TGTGCCTGGAGAGTTAGCCTCGGGGGACTAGCCATCATCACCGGGGAGCTGTTTTTT	CAWRVSLGGLAIITGELFF
TRBV24-1	TRBD2	many	16	TRBJ2-5	TGTGCCACCAGTGATTTTAGCGGGAGTGGTCAAGAGACCCAGTACTTC	CATSDFSGSGQETQYF
TRBV7-8	-	-	17	TRBJ2-1	TGTGCCAGCAGCGAATTTTCATGGGAGAGTCACTACAATGAGCAGTTCTTC	CASSEFSWESHYNEQFF
TRBV5-6	-	-	14	TRBJ2-7	TGTGCCAGGAGCCCCGGGCGAGGCTGCTACGAGCAGTACTTC	CARSPGRGCYEQYF
TRBV11-2	-	-	17	TRBJ2-2	TGTGCCAGCAGCCCCGGCCCTCGGGGGCGCTTCGCCGGGGAGCTGTTTTTT	CASSPGPRGRFAGELFF
TRBV7-9	TRBD1	many	13	TRBJ1-1	TGTGCCAGCAGCACGGACAGGGGGCTGGAAGCTTTCTTT	CASSTDRGLEAFF
TRBV7-7	-	few	13	TRBJ2-7	TGTGCCAGCAGCTTCTCACAGGGCTACGAGCAGTACTTC	CASSFSQGYEQYF
TRBV5-1	TRBD2	few	15	TRBJ2-7	TGCGCCAGCAGCTTTCGGACTAGCGGGAGTCTCGAGCAGTACTTC	CASSFRTSGSLEQYF
TRBV4-1	-	-	14	TRBJ1-4	TGCGCCAGCAGCGTCGCGGGACACGGTGAAAAACTGTTTTTT	CASSVAGHGEKLFF
TRBV5-5	-	-	15	TRBJ1-2	TGTGCCAGCAGCTTGTTGGGGGGGAACGGCTATGGCTACACCTTC	CASSLLGGNGYGYTF
TRBV2	TRBD1	-	15	TRBJ2-7	TGTGCCAGCAGTGAAGAGGGACAGGGGGCCTACGAGCAGTACTTC	CASSEEGQGAYEQYF
TRBV21-1	-	many	14	TRBJ2-7	TGTGCCAGCAGCAAAGGTCTAGCGAGGCACGAGCAGTACTTC	CASSKGLARHEQYF
TRBV4-1	-	few	14	TRBJ2-7	TGCGCCAGCAGCCAACGGCCCCACCACTACGAGCAGTACTTC	CASSQRPHHYEQYF
TRBV15	-	-	13	TRBJ2-7	TGTGCCACCAGCAGAGATGGCGGACGGACGCAGTACTTC	CATSRDGGRTQYF
TRBV29-1	TRBD1	-	13	TRBJ2-7	TGCAGCGTTGAGGGACAGGGGTACTACGAGCAGTACTTC	CSVEGQGYYEQYF
TRBV7-2	TRBD2	-	14	TRBJ2-1	TGTGCCAGCAGCCCGAACAGACTAGCGAATGAGCAGTTCTTC	CASSPNRLANEQFF
TRBV5-1	-	few	15	TRBJ2-7	TGCGCCAGCAGCTTGGGGGGCGGTGGGGGCTACGAGCAGTACTTC	CASSLGGGGGYEQYF
TRBV6-1	TRBD1	many	14	TRBJ1-4	TGTGCCAGCAGTGGACAGGGGGTAGAAGAAAAACTGTTTTTT	CASSGQGVEEKLFF
TRBV9	TRBD1	-	18	TRBJ2-7	TGTGCCAGCAGTCCCCGGGACAGGGACTGGGGTTGGGCCGTAGAGCAGTACTTC	CASSPRDRDWGWAVEQYF
TRBV30	TRBD1	-	14	TRBJ1-3	TGTGCCTGGAGTCCGACAGGGAATGGAAACACCATATATTTT	CAWSPTGNGNTIYF
TRBV11-3	-	-	16	TRBJ2-2	TGTGCCAGCAGCTTAGCTGAGGGAACGGTCTCCGGGGAGCTGTTTTTT	CASSLAEGTVSGELFF
TRBV5-1	TRBD2	few	15	TRBJ2-7	TGCGCCAGCAGCCCGGAGGGGACTACCACGTCCGAGCAGTACTTC	CASSPEGTTTSEQYF
TRBV6-2/TRBV6-3	-	-	13	TRBJ2-3	TGTGCCAGCAGTTACTCGATAGCAGATACGCAGTATTTT	CASSYSIADTQYF
TRBV5-5	-	few	17	TRBJ2-5	TGTGCCAGCAGCTTGGTAAAGGTAGCGGTCAGACAAGAGACCCAGTACTTC	CASSLVKVAVRQETQYF
TRBV6-5	-	-	13	TRBJ2-5	TGTGCCAGCAGTTATACGGGGCAAGAGACCCAGTACTTC	CASSYTGQETQYF
TRBV20-1	TRBD2	-	20	TRBJ2-2	TGCAGTGCTAGAGATCGCCCATGGCTAGCGGGAGGCGGGGGCACCGGGGAGCTGTTTTTT	CSARDRPWLAGGGGTGELFF
TRBV7-2	TRBD1	-	14	TRBJ2-1	TGTGCCAGCAGCTTATTGGGACAGGGCGGTGAGCAGTTCTTC	CASSLLGQGGEQFF
TRBV15	TRBD1	-	17	TRBJ1-5	TGTGCCACCAGCCGTGGGACAGGCATTATTCTTAATCAGCCCCAGCATTTT	CATSRGTGIILNQPQHF
TRBV28	-	few	13	TRBJ2-2	TGTGCCAGCAGGCTCGGGATGTCCGGGGAGCTGTTTTTT	CASRLGMSGELFF
TRBV20-1	-	-	15	TRBJ2-3	TGCAGTGCTAGAGATTTGGGACTGAGCACAGATACGCAGTATTTT	CSARDLGLSTDTQYF
TRBV29-1	TRBD1	-	12	TRBJ1-2	TGCAGCGTTGAGGACAGGGTGAATGGCTACACCTTC	CSVEDRVNGYTF
TRBV25-1	-	-	14	TRBJ2-7	TGTGCCAGCAGGGGAGCCCGAGGGAACTACGAGCAGTACTTC	CASRGARGNYEQYF